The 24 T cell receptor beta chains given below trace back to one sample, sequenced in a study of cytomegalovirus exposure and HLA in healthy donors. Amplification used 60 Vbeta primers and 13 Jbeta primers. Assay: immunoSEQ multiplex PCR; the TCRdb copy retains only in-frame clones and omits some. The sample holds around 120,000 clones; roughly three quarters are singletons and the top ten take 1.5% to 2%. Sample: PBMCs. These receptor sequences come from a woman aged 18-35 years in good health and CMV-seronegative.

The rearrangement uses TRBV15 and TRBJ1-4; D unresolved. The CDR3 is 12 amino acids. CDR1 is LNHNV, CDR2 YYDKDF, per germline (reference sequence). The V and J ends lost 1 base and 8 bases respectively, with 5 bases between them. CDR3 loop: CATSRGAEKLFF. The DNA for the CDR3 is TGTGCCACCAGCAGAGGGGCCGAAAAACTGTTTTTT.

DNA of the CDR3: TGCGCCAGCAGCTTCGGGGGACTAGCGGGGCCTACCGTGCACGAGCAGTACTTC. Its protein is CASSFGGLAGPTVHEQYF. The chain is built from TRBV5-1 and TRBJ2-7, with 13 positions matching TRBD2. J gave up 5 bases and V 2 bases, and 13 bases lay outside the gene matches. The CDR3 consists of 18 residues. Germline V gene data show CDR1 as SGHRS and CDR2 as YFSETQ.

The CDR3 DNA reads TGTGCCAGCAGTTCAACCGGGACAGGGGGCTACGAGCAGTACTTC. Its translation is CASSSTGTGGYEQYF. The genes are TRBV6-5 and TRBJ2-7, with 11 bases matching TRBD1. The CDR3 runs 15 residues. The ends lost 4 bases at V and 3 bases at J; junction bases unmatched: 5. Germline CDR1 reads MNHEY; CDR2 reads SVGAGI.

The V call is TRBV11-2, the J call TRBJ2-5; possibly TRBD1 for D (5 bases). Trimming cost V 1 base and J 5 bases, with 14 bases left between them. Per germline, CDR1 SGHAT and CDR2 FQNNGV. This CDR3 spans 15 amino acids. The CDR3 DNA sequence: TGTGCCAGCAGCTTAGCCATCCCAGGGTTGGAGACCCAGTACTTC. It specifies CASSLAIPGLETQYF.

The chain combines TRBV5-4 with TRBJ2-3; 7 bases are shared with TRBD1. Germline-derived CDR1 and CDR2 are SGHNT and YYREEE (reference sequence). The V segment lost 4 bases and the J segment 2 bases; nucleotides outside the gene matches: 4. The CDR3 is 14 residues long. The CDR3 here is CASSPDRITDTQYF. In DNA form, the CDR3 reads TGTGCCAGCAGCCCGGACAGGATCACAGATACGCAGTATTTT.

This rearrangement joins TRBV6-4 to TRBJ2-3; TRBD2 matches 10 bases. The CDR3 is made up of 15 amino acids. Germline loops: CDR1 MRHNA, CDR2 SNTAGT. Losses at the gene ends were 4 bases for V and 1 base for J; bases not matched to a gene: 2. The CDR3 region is CASSVSGGGTDTQYF. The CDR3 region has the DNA TGTGCCAGCAGTGTGAGCGGGGGGGGCACAGATACGCAGTATTTT.

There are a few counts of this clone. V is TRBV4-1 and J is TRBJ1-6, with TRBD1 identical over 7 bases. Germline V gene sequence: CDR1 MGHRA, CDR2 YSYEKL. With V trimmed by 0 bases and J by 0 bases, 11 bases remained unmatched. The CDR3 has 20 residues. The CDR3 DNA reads TGCGCCAGCAGCCAAGATAGCTCGGCAGGGGGGTTCTCCTATAATTCACCCCTCCACTTT. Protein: CASSQDSSAGGFSYNSPLHF.

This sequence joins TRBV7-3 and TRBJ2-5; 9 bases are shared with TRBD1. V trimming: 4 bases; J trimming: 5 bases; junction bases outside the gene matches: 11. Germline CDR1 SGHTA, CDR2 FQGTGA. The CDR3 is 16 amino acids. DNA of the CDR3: TGTGCCAGCAGCTCCGGACAGGGGTTGTTTCAGGAGACCCAGTACTTC. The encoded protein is CASSSGQGLFQETQYF.

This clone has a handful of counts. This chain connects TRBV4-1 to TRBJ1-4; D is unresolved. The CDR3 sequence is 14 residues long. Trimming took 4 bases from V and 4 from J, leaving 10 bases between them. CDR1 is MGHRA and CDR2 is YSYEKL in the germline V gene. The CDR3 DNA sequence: TGCGCCAGCAGCCTCGACTCCTATAATGAAAAACTGTTTTTT. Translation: CASSLDSYNEKLFF.

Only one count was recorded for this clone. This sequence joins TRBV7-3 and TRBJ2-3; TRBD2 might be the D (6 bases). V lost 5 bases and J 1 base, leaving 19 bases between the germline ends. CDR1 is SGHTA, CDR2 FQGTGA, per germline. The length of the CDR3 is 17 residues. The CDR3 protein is CASSPGTPNGGTDTQYF. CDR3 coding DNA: TGTGCCAGCAGCCCCGGGACTCCCAACGGCGGCACAGATACGCAGTATTTT.

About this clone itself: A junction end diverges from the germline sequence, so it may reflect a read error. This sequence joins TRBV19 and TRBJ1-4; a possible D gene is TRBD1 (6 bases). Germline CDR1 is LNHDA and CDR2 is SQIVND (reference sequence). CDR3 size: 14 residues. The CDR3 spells CASARQAFNQKLFF. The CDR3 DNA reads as TGTGCCAGTGCCAGACAGGCCTTTAATCAAAAACTGTTTTTT.

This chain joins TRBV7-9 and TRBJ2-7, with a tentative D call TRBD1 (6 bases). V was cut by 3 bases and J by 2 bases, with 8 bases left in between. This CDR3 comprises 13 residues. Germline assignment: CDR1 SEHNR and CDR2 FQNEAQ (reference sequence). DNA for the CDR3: TGTGCCAGCAGCTTCGGGACAACCTACGAGCAGTACTTC. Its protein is CASSFGTTYEQYF.

The chain's CDR3 is CASTRTGPTKNIQYF. CDR3 sequence (DNA): TGTGCCAGCACCCGAACAGGCCCCACCAAAAACATTCAGTACTTC. V gene TRBV27 combines with J gene TRBJ2-4; D may be TRBD1 (5 bases). Trimming took 7 bases from V and 2 from J, leaving 15 bases between them. Germline CDR1 reads MNHEY; CDR2 reads SMNVEV (reference sequence). CDR3 size: 15 residues.

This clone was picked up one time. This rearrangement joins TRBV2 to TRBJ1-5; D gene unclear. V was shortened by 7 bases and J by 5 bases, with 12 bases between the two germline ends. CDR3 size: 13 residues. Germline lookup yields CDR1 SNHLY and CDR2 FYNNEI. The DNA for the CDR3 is TGTGCCAGCACCCGGGGAGAGGATCAGCCCCAGCATTTT. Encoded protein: CASTRGEDQPQHF.

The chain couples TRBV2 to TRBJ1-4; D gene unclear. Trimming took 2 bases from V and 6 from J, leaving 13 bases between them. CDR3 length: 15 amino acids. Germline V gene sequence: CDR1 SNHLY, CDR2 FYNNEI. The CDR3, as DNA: TGTGCCAGCAGTGAACTGCGCATCGAACATGAAAAACTGTTTTTT. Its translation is CASSELRIEHEKLFF.

In nucleotides, the CDR3 is TGTGCCAGCAGTGCCGGGACAGGGCAAGCTTTCTTT. Residues: CASSAGTGQAFF. This chain connects TRBV28 to TRBJ1-1; 9 bases match TRBD1. J gave up 9 bases and V 5 bases, and 4 bases lay outside the gene matches. Germline V gene lookup returns CDR1 MDHEN and CDR2 SYDVKM. The CDR3 covers 12 residues.

CDR3 amino acids: CASSQVAAGTLEQYF. The CDR3 DNA sequence: TGCGCCAGCAGCCAAGTGGCCGCAGGAACCCTCGAGCAGTACTTC. J is TRBJ2-7 and V is TRBV4-1; D is unclear. CDR1 is MGHRA and CDR2 is YSYEKL in the germline V gene. The V and J ends lost 1 base and 6 bases respectively, with 16 bases between them. This CDR3 contains 15 residues.

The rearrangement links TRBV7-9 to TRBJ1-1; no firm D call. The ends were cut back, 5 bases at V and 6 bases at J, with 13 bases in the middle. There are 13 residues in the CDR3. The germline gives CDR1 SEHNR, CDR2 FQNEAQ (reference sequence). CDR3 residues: CASSPQGRAEAFF. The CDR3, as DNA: TGTGCCAGCAGCCCCCAAGGGAGAGCTGAAGCTTTCTTT.

CDR3 nucleotides: TGTGCCAGCAGCCCCCGTGGAGCCACTGAAGCTTTCTTT. Its translation is CASSPRGATEAFF. The chain carries TRBV9 and TRBJ1-1; no clear D gene. Trimming took 4 bases from V and 4 from J, leaving 11 bases between them. From germline, CDR1 is SGDLS and CDR2 YYNGEE. The CDR3 totals 13 residues.

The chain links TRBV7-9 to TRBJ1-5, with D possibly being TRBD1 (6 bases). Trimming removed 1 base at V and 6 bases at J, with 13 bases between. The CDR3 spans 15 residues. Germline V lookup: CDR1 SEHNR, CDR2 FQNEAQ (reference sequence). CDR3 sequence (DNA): TGTGCCAGCAGCTTAGGTACAGGGCGGCCTCAGCCCCAGCATTTT. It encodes CASSLGTGRPQPQHF.

The CDR3 DNA is TGTGCCAGCTCGCCTGGACTAGCGGGTTACAAGCAGTACTTC. Amino acids: CASSPGLAGYKQYF. The J gene is TRBJ2-7, the V gene TRBV18; 11 bases fit TRBD2. In germline, CDR1 is KGHSH, CDR2 LQKENI. V shed 6 bases and J 8 bases; nucleotides not matched to a gene: 9. CDR3 length: 14 residues.

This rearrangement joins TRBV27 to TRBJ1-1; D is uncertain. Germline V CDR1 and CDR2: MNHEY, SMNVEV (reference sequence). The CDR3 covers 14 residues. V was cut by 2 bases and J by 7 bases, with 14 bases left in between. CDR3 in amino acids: CASSLNRQPHEAFF. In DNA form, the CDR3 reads TGTGCCAGCAGTTTAAATCGACAACCGCATGAAGCTTTCTTT.

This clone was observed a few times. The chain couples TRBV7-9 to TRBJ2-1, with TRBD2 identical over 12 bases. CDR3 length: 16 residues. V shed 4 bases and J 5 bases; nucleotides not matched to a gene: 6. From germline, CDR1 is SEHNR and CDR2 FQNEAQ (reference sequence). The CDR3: CASSSFTSGGHNEQFF. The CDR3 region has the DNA TGTGCCAGCAGCTCCTTTACTAGCGGGGGGCACAATGAGCAGTTCTTC.

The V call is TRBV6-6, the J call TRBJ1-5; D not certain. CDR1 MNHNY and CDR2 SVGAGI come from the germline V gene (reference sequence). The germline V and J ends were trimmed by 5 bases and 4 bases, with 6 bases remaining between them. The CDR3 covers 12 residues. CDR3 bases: TGTGCCAGCAGTCCACAGAATCAGCCCCAGCATTTT. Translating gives CASSPQNQPQHF.